This T cell receptor (beta chain) was sequenced in a study of cytomegalovirus exposure and HLA in healthy donors. Germline loops: CDR1 MGHRA, CDR2 YSYEKL. CDR3 length: 14 amino acids. With 3 bases clipped from V and 9 bases from J, the junction kept 8 bases outside the gene matches. PCR employed 60 Vbeta and 13 Jbeta primers. Per the study methods: There were about 80 million unique TCR beta chains by a later count, and about 12 million of them were shared. Generated by immunoSEQ multiplex PCR, the TCRdb table keeps only in-frame clones and is missing some. The V and J calls and clone size come from that table; D and trimming were worked out from the DNA. This sample has roughly 160,000 clones; roughly 80% occur once, and the top ten carry roughly 7.7%.

The source material was PBMCs. This clonotype was obtained from a woman in her twenties or thirties in good health and CMV-seropositive. This chain links TRBV4-1 with TRBJ2-7; 10 bases are a match to TRBD1. The CDR3, as DNA: TGCGCCAGCAGCCAGGGGGACAGGGGAAGAGGGCAGTACTTC. Its protein is CASSQGDRGRGQYF.